Listed below are T cell receptor beta chains from one sample, sequenced in a study of blood T cells in healthy people across ages. TCRdb itself ran the 5' RACE reads through MiXCR, one entry per CDR3 protein. The sample lists hundreds of thousands of distinct CDR3 sequences; roughly 20% were seen once. The specimen sequenced was blood. The receptors come from a man in his 70s in good health. Each CDR3 is given with its conserved first and last residue. Each record gives: V gene, J gene, CDR3 length, CDR3 protein.

>TRBV4-1|TRBJ2-1|16
CASSSRDAGTNNEQFF
>TRBV6-2/TRBV6-3|NA|13
CASRDREGNEQYF
>TRBV10-1|TRBJ2-4|13
CARPSGRGNIQYF
>TRBV20-1|TRBJ2-7|12
CSALVNSYEQYF
>TRBV14|TRBJ2-6|17
CASSQVDFDSGANVPTF
>TRBV5-1|TRBJ2-5|14
CASSFSGRDETQYF
>TRBV7-2|TRBJ2-3|17
CASSSRSGGTSTDTQYF
>TRBV12-5|TRBJ1-1|12
CASGGRTTDAFF
>TRBV29-1|TRBJ2-5|12
CSVGSERDSRYF
>TRBV5-1|TRBJ2-7|16
CASSLFGGQGMYEQYF
>TRBV29-1|TRBJ2-1|16
CSISPTGPSSYNEQFF